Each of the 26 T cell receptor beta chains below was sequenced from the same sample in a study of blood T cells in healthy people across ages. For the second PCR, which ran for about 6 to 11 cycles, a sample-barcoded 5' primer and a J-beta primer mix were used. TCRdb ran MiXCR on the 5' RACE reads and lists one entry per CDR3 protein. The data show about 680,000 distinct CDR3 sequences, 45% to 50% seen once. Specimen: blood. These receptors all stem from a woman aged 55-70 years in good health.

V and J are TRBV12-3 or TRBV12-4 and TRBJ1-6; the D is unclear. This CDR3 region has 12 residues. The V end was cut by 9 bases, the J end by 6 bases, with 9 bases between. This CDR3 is CASQVFNSPLHF. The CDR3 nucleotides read TGTGCCAGTCAGGTTTTTAATTCACCCCTCCACTTT.

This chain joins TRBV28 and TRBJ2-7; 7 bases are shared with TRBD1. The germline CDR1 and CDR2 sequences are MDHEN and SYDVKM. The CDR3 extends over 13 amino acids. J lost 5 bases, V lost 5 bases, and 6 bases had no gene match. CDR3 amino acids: CASSNHGQDEQYF. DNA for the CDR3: TGTGCCAGCAGTAACCACGGACAGGACGAGCAGTACTTC.

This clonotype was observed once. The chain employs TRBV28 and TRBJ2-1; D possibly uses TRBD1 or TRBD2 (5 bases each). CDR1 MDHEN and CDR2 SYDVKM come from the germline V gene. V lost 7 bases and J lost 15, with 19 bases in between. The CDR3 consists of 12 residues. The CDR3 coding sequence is TGTGCCAGCACCGCCGGGACCCTCTTTCGGTTCTTC. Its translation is CASTAGTLFRFF.

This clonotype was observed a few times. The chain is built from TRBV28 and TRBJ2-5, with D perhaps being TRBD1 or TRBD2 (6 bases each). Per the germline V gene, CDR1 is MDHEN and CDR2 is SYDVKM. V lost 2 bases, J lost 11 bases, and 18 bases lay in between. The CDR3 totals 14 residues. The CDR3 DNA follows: TGTGCCAGCAGTTTAGATCCGGGGGCTTGGGAGCAGTACTTC. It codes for CASSLDPGAWEQYF. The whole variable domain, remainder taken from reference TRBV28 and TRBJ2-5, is DVKVTQSSRYLVKRTGEKVFLECVQDMDHENMFWYRQDPGLGLRLIYFSYDVKMKEKGDIPEGYSVSREKKERFSLILESASTNQTSMYLCASSLDPGAWEQYFGPGTRLLVL.

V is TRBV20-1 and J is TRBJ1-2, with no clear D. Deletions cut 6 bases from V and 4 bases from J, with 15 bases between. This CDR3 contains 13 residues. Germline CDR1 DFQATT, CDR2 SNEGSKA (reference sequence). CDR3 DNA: TGCAGTGCACGGAAGGGCAGCTCCTATGGCTACACCTTC. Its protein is CSARKGSSYGYTF.

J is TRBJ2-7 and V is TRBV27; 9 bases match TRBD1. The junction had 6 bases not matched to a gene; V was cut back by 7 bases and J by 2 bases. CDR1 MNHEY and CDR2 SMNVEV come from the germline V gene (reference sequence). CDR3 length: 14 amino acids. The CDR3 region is CASNNRGPAYEQYF. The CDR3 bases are TGTGCCAGCAACAACAGGGGGCCAGCCTACGAGCAGTACTTC.

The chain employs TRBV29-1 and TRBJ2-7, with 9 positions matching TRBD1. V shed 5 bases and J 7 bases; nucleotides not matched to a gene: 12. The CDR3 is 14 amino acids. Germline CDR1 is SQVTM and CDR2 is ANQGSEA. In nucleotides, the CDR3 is TGCAGCGTTACAATGGACAGGGGAAACAATGAGCAGTACTTC. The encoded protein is CSVTMDRGNNEQYF.

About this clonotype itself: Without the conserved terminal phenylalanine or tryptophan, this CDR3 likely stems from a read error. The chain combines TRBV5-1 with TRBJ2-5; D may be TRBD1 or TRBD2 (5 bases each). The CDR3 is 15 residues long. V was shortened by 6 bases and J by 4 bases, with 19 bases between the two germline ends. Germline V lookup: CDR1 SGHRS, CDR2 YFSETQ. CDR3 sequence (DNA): TGCGCCAGCAACCTGGACCCTCGGGGCGGAGAGACCCAGTACATC. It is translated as CASNLDPRGGETQYI.

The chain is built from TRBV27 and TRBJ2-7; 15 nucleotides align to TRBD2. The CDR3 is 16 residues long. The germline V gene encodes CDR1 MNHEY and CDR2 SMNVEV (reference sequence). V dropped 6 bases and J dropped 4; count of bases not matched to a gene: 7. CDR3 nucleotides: TGTGCCAGCAGCTCAGGGACTAGCGGGAGGTTATACGAGCAGTACTTC. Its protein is CASSSGTSGRLYEQYF.

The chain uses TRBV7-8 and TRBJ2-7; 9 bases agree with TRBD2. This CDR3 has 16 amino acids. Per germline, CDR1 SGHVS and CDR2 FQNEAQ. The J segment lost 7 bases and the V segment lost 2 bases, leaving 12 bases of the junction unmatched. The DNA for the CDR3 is TGTGCCAGCAGCTTATTCGAGACTAGCGGTTACAATGAGCAGTACTTC. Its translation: CASSLFETSGYNEQYF.

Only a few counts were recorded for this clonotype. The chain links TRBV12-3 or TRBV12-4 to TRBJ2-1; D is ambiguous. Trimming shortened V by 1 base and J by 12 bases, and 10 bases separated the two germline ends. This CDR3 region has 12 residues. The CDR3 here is CASSLGLGLQFF. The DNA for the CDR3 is TGTGCCAGCAGTTTAGGGTTGGGCTTGCAGTTCTTC.

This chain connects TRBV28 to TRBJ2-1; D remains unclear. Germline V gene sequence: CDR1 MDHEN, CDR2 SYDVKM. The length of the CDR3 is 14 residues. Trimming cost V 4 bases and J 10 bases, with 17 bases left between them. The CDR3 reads CASSSPGPFWEQFF. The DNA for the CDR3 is TGTGCCAGCAGTTCTCCGGGCCCCTTCTGGGAGCAGTTCTTC.

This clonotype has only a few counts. CDR3: CASSKETYEQYF. CDR3 DNA: TGTGCCAGCAGCAAGGAAACCTACGAGCAGTACTTC. V gene TRBV28 combines with J gene TRBJ2-7; D is unclear. CDR1 and CDR2 (germline): MDHEN, SYDVKM. V lost 6 bases and J 2 bases, leaving 8 bases between the germline ends. The CDR3 is 12 amino acids.

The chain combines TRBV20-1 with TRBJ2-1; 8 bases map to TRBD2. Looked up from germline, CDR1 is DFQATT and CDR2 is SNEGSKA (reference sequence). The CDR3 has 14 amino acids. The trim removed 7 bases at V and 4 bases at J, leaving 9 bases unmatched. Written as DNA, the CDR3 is TGCAGTGGGTCGGCTAGCGGGCTGTACAATGAGCAGTTCTTC. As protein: CSGSASGLYNEQFF.

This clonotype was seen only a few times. The CDR3 DNA sequence: TGCGCCAGCAGCCAACTGCAGGGGCGAGATGGCTACACCTTC. This codes for CASSQLQGRDGYTF. The chain uses TRBV4-3 and TRBJ1-2, with a possible D match to TRBD1 (6 bases). The CDR3 length is 14 residues. V was cut by 2 bases and J by 6 bases, with 13 bases left in between. From germline, CDR1 is LGHNA and CDR2 YSLEER.

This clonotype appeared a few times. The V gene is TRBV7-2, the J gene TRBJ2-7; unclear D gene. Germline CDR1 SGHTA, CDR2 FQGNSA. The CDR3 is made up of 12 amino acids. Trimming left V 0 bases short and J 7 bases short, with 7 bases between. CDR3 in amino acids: CASSLATGEQYF. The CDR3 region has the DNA TGTGCCAGCAGCTTAGCAACCGGTGAGCAGTACTTC.

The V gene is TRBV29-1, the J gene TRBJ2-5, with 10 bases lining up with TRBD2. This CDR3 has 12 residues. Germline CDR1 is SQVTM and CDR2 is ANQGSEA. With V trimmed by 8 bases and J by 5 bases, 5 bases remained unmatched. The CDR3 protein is CSIKAGGETQYF. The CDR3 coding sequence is TGCAGCATAAAAGCGGGAGGGGAGACCCAGTACTTC.

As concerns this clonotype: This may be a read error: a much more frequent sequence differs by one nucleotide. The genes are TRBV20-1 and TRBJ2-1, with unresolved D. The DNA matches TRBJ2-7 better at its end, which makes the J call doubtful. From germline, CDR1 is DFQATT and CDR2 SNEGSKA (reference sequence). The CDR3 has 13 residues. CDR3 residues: CSAHTYISNEQYF. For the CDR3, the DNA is TGCAGTGCTCATACATATATTAGCAATGAGCAGTACTTC.

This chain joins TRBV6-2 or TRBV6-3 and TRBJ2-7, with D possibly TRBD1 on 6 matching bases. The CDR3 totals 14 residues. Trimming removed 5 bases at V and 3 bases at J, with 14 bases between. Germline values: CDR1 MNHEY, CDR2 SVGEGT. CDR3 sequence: CASSHRGHVYEQYF. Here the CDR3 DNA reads TGTGCCAGCAGTCACCGGGGACATGTCTACGAGCAGTACTTC.

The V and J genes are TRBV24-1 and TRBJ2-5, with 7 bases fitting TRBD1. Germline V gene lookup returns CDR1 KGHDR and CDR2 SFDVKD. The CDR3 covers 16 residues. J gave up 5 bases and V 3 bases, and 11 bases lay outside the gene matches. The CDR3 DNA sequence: TGTGCCACCAGTGATGCCAAACGACAGGGTCGGGAGACCCAGTACTTC. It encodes CATSDAKRQGRETQYF.

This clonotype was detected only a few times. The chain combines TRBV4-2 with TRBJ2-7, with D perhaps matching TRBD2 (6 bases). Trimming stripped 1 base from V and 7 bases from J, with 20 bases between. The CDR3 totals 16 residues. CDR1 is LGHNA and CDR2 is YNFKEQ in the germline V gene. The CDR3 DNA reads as TGTGCCAGCAGCCAAGGGGGAGGTAGCGGCCCGGGAGAGCAGTACTTC. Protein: CASSQGGGSGPGEQYF.

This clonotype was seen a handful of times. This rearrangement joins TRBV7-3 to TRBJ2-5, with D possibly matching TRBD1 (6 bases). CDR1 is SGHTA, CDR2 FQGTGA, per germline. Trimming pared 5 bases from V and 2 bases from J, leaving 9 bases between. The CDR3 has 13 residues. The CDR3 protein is CASSKGTQETQYF. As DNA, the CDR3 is TGTGCCAGCAGCAAGGGGACACAAGAGACCCAGTACTTC.

The CDR3 nucleotides are TGTGCCAGCAGCTTGGTCGGATGGATCCAAGAGACCCAGTACTTC. This sequence encodes CASSLVGWIQETQYF. This rearrangement joins TRBV5-5 to TRBJ2-5; D is unclear. V gave up 0 bases and J gave up 1 base, with 10 bases separating them. The CDR3 is 15 amino acids. Germline V CDR1 and CDR2: SGHKS, YYEKEE (reference sequence).

CDR3 sequence: CASSVNTGTAYNEQFF. DNA for the CDR3: TGTGCCAGCAGTGTCAATACCGGGACAGCCTACAATGAGCAGTTCTTC. The rearrangement links TRBV28 to TRBJ2-1; TRBD1 agrees at 7 bases. The junction had 9 bases not matched to a gene; V was cut back by 5 bases and J by 2 bases. Germline V gene sequence: CDR1 MDHEN, CDR2 SYDVKM. CDR3 length equals 16 residues. Full variable domain (outside the CDR3, taken from reference TRBV28 and TRBJ2-1): DVKVTQSSRYLVKRTGEKVFLECVQDMDHENMFWYRQDPGLGLRLIYFSYDVKMKEKGDIPEGYSVSREKKERFSLILESASTNQTSMYLCASSVNTGTAYNEQFFGPGTRLTVL.

The CDR3, as DNA: TGTGCCAGCAGTTTACTGGGAATACAAGAGACCCAGTACTTC. Amino acids: CASSLLGIQETQYF. The V call is TRBV12-3 or TRBV12-4, the J call TRBJ2-5; no definite D call. Trimming took off 2 bases at V and 2 bases at J, with 9 bases between the two ends. The CDR3 runs to 14 residues.

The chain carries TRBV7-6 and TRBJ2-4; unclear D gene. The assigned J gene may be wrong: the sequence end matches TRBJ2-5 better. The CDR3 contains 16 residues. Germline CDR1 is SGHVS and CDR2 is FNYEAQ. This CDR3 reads CASSLAVDTPQETQYF. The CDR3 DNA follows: TGTGCCAGCAGCTTAGCCGTCGACACGCCACAAGAGACCCAGTACTTC.